The T cell receptor (beta chain) described here comes from a study of T-cell reconstitution after alpha-beta-depleted transplantation in children. The study, taken as a whole, reports: Reportedly, alpha-beta T cells present about two months post-transplant originated from several hundred expanded clones of graft origin.

This clonotype came up a few times. What it binds is not known. Using unique molecular identifiers, the investigators prepared the TCRbeta library. TCRdb recomputed calls from the PCR reads with MiXCR, one row per CDR3 protein. The repertoire holds just over 950,000 distinct CDR3 sequences, with around 30% as singletons. V was cut by 5 bases and J by 1 base, with 12 bases left in between. The CDR3 has 15 residues. This sample comprised PBMCs, mostly from graft donor cells, obtained 360 days after TCRalphabeta/CD19-depleted stem cell transplant. This chain connects TRBV12-3 or TRBV12-4 to TRBJ2-1; possible D gene TRBD1, 6 bases. The TCR originated in a boy younger than two who had a stem cell transplant for SCID, so the T cells may come from the graft donor. In nucleotides, the CDR3 is TGTGCCAGCAGTCAAGCAGGGGAGTCCTACAATGAGCAGTTCTTC. It encodes CASSQAGESYNEQFF.